This TCR beta chain appears in the sequencing data of a study of shared clonotypes between healthy human individuals. The method was immunoSEQ multiplex PCR; TCRdb's version includes in-frame clones alone and lacks a portion of them. The sample holds about 980,000 clones; around 80% are singletons and the top ten take over 1.3%. This CDR3 contains 16 residues. Trimming took 3 bases from V and 5 from J; bases not matched to a gene: 14. Germline V gene data show CDR1 as GTSNPN and CDR2 as SVGIG (reference sequence). Only Caucasian adults living in Nashville, Tennessee served as donors. The authors divided CD4+ cells into CD45RA+ naive and CD45RA-negative memory subsets.

The chain recombines TRBV30 with TRBJ2-7; 9 bases agree with TRBD1. The sequenced sample was memory CD4+ T cells sorted from blood. The subset: CD45RA-negative fraction. The source of this sequence is a young man in good health. The CDR3 DNA follows: TGTGCCTGGAGGGTAACCGGGACAGGGAGTCCCCACGAGCAGTACTTC. As protein: CAWRVTGTGSPHEQYF.